This entry features one TCR beta chain sequence. The CDR3 covers 13 residues. The germline V and J ends were trimmed by 6 bases and 5 bases, with 13 bases remaining between them. The germline CDR1 and CDR2 sequences are LNHDA and SQIVND (reference sequence). The sample is drawn from a study of blood T cell repertoires in COVID-19. Sequencing used immunoSEQ multiplex PCR; TCRdb keeps in-frame clones, though not all of them. The data hold fewer than 65,000 clones, with just under 80% observed a single time. This chain connects TRBV19 to TRBJ1-2; D is possibly TRBD1 (6 bases). The source is a human donor in a cohort sampled during active COVID-19. What was sequenced was peripheral blood. Here the CDR3 reads CASRLGARYGYTF. CDR3 nucleotide sequence: TGTGCCAGTAGGTTGGGGGCAAGGTATGGCTACACCTTC. The whole variable domain, remainder taken from reference TRBV19 and TRBJ1-2, is DGGITQSPKYLFRKEGQNVTLSCEQNLNHDAMYWYRQDPGQGLRLIYYSQIVNDFQKGDIAEGYSVSREKKESFPLTVTSAQKNPTAFYLCASRLGARYGYTFGSGTRLTVV.